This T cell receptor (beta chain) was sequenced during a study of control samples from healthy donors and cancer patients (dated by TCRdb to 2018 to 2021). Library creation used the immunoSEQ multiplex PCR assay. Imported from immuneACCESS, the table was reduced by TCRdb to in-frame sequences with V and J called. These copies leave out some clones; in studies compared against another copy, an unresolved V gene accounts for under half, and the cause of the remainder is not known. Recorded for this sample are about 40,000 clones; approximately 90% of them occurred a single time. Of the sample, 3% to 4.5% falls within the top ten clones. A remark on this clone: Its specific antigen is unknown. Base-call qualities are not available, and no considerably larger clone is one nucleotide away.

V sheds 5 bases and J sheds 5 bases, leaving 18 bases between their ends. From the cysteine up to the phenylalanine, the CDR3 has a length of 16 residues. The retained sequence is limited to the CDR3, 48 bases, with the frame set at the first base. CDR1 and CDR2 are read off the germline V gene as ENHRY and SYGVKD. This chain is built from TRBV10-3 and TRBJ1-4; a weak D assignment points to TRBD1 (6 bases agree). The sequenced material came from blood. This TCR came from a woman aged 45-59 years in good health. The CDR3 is CAISPTSGVRNEKLFF. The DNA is TGTGCCATCAGTCCAACCTCAGGGGTCCGGAATGAAAAACTGTTTTTT.